The entry below describes one TCR beta chain. Its antigen is not identified. The sample comes from a study of shared clonotypes between healthy human individuals. CDR3 length: 16 amino acids. V lost 0 bases to trimming and J lost 6 bases; unmatched junction nucleotides: 7. Per germline, CDR1 SGHAT and CDR2 FQNNGV. Replicate sorted-subset PCRs were loaded with around 220 ng DNA, 30,000 to 35,000 T cell genomes. Profiled with immunoSEQ multiplex PCR; TCRdb holds only in-frame clones, not every one. The table shows around 2.1 million clones, with about 93% occurring only once. Positively selected for CCR7, the CD45RO-negative cells used as naive CD8 cells excluded terminally differentiated effector memory CD45RA+ cells. Study donors comprised healthy, HIV-negative adults devoid of recent acute infection or vaccination. Study observations and caveats: The naive CD4 repertoires of several donors were compared, and around 5.1% of clonotypes were shared.

The source of this sequence is a man younger than 35 in good health. Some clones in this sample may be carry-over from other donors' samples. Sequencing was carried out using naive CD8+ T cells from PBMCs. The genes are TRBV11-2 and TRBJ1-1; 10 nucleotides align to TRBD1. Here the CDR3 reads CASSLDPTGGPAEAFF. The CDR3 nucleotides read TGTGCCAGCAGCTTAGATCCGACAGGGGGCCCGGCTGAAGCTTTCTTT.